The sequence of this TCR beta chain was determined in a study of blood T cells in healthy people across ages. In the study overall: The template switching approach captured approximately one barcoded beta molecule for every two T cells.

Germline CDR1 reads SNHLY; CDR2 reads FYNNEI. Trimming cost V 5 bases and J 9 bases, with 25 bases left between them. The CDR3 runs 16 residues. This clonotype was seen more than once but under ten times. Through a sample-barcoded 5' primer and a J-beta primer mix, a second PCR was run for roughly 6 to 12 cycles. TCRdb passed the 5' RACE reads through MiXCR, listing each CDR3 protein once. The data contain roughly 1.5 million distinct CDR3 sequences, roughly 43% of them singletons. The V and J genes are TRBV2 and TRBJ2-5; D perhaps matches TRBD1 (6 bases). Sequencing input: blood. The sequence came from a young woman in good health. In DNA form, the CDR3 reads TGTGCCAGCAGTTTTGCAGGGGCGGTCAGGTCCCTGTCCCAGTACTTC. It is translated as CASSFAGAVRSLSQYF.